These T cell receptor beta chains were read from a single sample in a study of control samples from healthy donors and cancer patients. Clones were sequenced by immunoSEQ multiplex PCR, and TCRdb holds only the in-frame ones, with some missing. This table has roughly 43,000 clones, 90% to 95% appearing once. The sequencing input was blood. The source of these receptors is a man in his fifties or sixties in good health. Both conserved end residues are part of each CDR3. D genes are given only for firm matches. Size is omitted from some rows. Given values are once, few, many or a class for expanded clones.

cdr3_nt: TGCGCCAGCAGCCTCCCCCGGGCGGGAGTGGGGACCGGGGAGCTGTTTTTT
cdr3_aa: CASSLPRAGVGTGELFF
j_call: TRBJ2-2
clone_size: once
v_call: TRBV5-1
d_call: TRBD2

cdr3_nt: TGTGCCAGCAGGACTAGCGGGAGGGCTGAGCAGTTCTTC
cdr3_aa: CASRTSGRAEQFF
j_call: TRBJ2-1
clone_size: once
v_call: TRBV6-6
d_call: TRBD2

cdr3_nt: TGTGCCAGCAGTCTGACGGGACGGATTGGCGGAGTCTCCTACGAGCAGTACTTC
cdr3_aa: CASSLTGRIGGVSYEQYF
j_call: TRBJ2-7
clone_size: NA
v_call: TRBV28
d_call: NA

cdr3_nt: TGTGCCAGCAGTCAGGGATGGACCGGGGAGCTGTTTTTT
cdr3_aa: CASSQGWTGELFF
j_call: TRBJ2-2
clone_size: NA
v_call: TRBV27
d_call: NA

cdr3_nt: TGTGCCAGCTCACCGGCGAGTGATAGCAATCAGCCCCAGCATTTT
cdr3_aa: CASSPASDSNQPQHF
j_call: TRBJ1-5
clone_size: NA
v_call: TRBV18
d_call: NA

cdr3_nt: TGTGCCAGCAGCTATACCGGGACAAAAGAGACCCAGTACTTC
cdr3_aa: CASSYTGTKETQYF
j_call: TRBJ2-5
clone_size: NA
v_call: TRBV5-4
d_call: NA

cdr3_nt: TGTGCCACCAGCTTAACGGGATCCTATGGCTACACCTTC
cdr3_aa: CATSLTGSYGYTF
j_call: TRBJ1-2
clone_size: NA
v_call: TRBV15
d_call: NA

cdr3_nt: NA
cdr3_aa: CASSTSVGEQYF
j_call: TRBJ2-7
clone_size: NA
v_call: TRBV2
d_call: NA

cdr3_nt: TGTGCCAGCAGCCCCGGGTACGAGCAGTACTTC
cdr3_aa: CASSPGYEQYF
j_call: TRBJ2-7
clone_size: NA
v_call: TRBV7-6
d_call: NA

cdr3_nt: TGTGCCAGAAGCTTGGCGGACAGGAGGGACACCGGGGAGCTGTTTTTT
cdr3_aa: CARSLADRRDTGELFF
j_call: TRBJ2-2
clone_size: NA
v_call: TRBV5-3
d_call: NA

cdr3_nt: TGTGCCAGCAGCTCCTCAATACCCTTAGGCAATGAGCAGTTCTTC
cdr3_aa: CASSSSIPLGNEQFF
j_call: TRBJ2-1
clone_size: NA
v_call: TRBV11-2
d_call: NA

cdr3_nt: TGCAGCGCCGAAGGTACTAGCGGGAGATCAGGCTACGAGCAGTACTTC
cdr3_aa: CSAEGTSGRSGYEQYF
j_call: TRBJ2-7
clone_size: NA
v_call: TRBV29-1
d_call: TRBD2

cdr3_nt: TGTGCCAGCAGCCCTTCGCGCGCTCGAGGAGCTTTCTTT
cdr3_aa: CASSPSRARGAFF
j_call: TRBJ1-1
clone_size: NA
v_call: TRBV9
d_call: NA

cdr3_nt: TGTGCCAGTAAGAAGGCCGGGACAGGGATCAATAATGAGCAGTTCTTC
cdr3_aa: CASKKAGTGINNEQFF
j_call: TRBJ2-1
clone_size: NA
v_call: TRBV19
d_call: TRBD1

cdr3_nt: TGCGCCAGCAGCCAACTAGCCCGGAGGGACAATGAGCAGTTCTTC
cdr3_aa: CASSQLARRDNEQFF
j_call: TRBJ2-1
clone_size: NA
v_call: TRBV4-1
d_call: NA

cdr3_nt: TGTGCCAGCAGTTTCTCCAGGAGGAATGAGCAGTTCTTC
cdr3_aa: CASSFSRRNEQFF
j_call: TRBJ2-1
clone_size: NA
v_call: TRBV12-3/TRBV12-4
d_call: NA

cdr3_nt: TGTGCCAGCAGCGAAGGGACTAGCGGATTCAATGAGCAGTTCTTC
cdr3_aa: CASSEGTSGFNEQFF
j_call: TRBJ2-1
clone_size: NA
v_call: TRBV5-4
d_call: TRBD2

cdr3_nt: TGCGCCAGCAGCTTGACCTCGACAGGGCGTAATTCACCCCTCCACTTT
cdr3_aa: CASSLTSTGRNSPLHF
j_call: TRBJ1-6
clone_size: NA
v_call: TRBV5-1
d_call: TRBD1

cdr3_nt: TGTGCCAGCAGCGTAGCTAGCGGCAGTCTCCAAGAGACCCAGTACTTC
cdr3_aa: CASSVASGSLQETQYF
j_call: TRBJ2-5
clone_size: NA
v_call: TRBV9
d_call: TRBD2

cdr3_nt: TGTGCCAGCAGTTTTGGGAGGGAGACCCAGTACTTC
cdr3_aa: CASSFGRETQYF
j_call: TRBJ2-5
clone_size: NA
v_call: TRBV28
d_call: NA